This T cell receptor (beta chain) was sequenced for a study of T cells in women clearing cervical HPV infection. Findings of the study overall: It is unknown whether associations predate infection; no effector/memory or HPV-specific sorting. TRBV6-7 abundance was lower in cases than controls (0.11% versus 0.16%).

V was clipped by 7 bases and J by 8 bases; unmatched bases: 7. The CDR3 runs 13 residues. From germline, CDR1 is MDHEN and CDR2 SYDVKM. MY09/MY11 PCR detected cervical HPV DNA; dot-blot assigned genotypes. Genomic DNA, averaging about 1,300 ng per sample, yielded TCR beta CDR3 via immunoSEQ. Clones were read by immunoSEQ multiplex PCR, and TCRdb kept only the in-frame ones, dropping some. In total, the table holds more than 25,000 clones. Comments on this clone: What it recognizes is unknown. The CDR3 end is not reached by the read, which stops 3 residues before it; the germline J gene fills it in.

Sequencing was performed on blood buffy coat. The chain employs TRBV28 and TRBJ1-4, with TRBD1 matching 7 bases. The sequence was collected from a woman between 18 and 70 years old with a cervical HPV16 infection that either progressed to CIN3+ or cleared (not recorded which). The CDR3 loop reads CASTLRGREKLFF. The CDR3 bases that were read are TGTGCCAGCACTTTGAGGGGGCGGGAAAAA.